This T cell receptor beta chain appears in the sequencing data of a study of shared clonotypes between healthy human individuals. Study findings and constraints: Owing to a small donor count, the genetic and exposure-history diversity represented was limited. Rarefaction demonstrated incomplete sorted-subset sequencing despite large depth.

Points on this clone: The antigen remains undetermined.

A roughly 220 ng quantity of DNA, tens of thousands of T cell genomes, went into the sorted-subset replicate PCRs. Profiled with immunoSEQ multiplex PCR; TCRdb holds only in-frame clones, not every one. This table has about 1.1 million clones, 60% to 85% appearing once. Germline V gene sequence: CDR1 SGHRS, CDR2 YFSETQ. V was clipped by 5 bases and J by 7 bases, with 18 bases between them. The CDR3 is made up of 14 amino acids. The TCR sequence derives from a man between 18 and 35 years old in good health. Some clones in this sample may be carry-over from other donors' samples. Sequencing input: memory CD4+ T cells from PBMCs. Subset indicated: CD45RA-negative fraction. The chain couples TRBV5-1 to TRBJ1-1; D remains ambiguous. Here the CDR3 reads CASRLMGSEGEAFF. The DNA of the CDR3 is TGCGCCAGCAGATTGATGGGGTCTGAGGGTGAAGCTTTCTTT.